This entry features one T cell receptor beta chain sequence. Original methodology: Scientists estimated how many nucleated cells there were by amplifying reference gene primers. Clones were read by immunoSEQ multiplex PCR, and TCRdb kept only the in-frame ones, dropping some. V and J calls and clone size are as listed in that table; D and trimming were resolved from the DNA. The profile covers about 170,000 clones, with under 90% appearing a single time and roughly 1.9% taken by the ten largest. Trimming removed 5 bases from V and 7 bases from J, with 20 bases in between. The CDR3 loop spans 16 amino acids. CDR1 and CDR2 from the germline V gene are MDHEN and SYDVKM. The sample is drawn from a study of blood T cell repertoires in COVID-19. Study in general: Spain, Italy and the United States supplied samples that represented acute and convalescent COVID-19. PBMCs, B-cell-depleted T cells, or T cells were the source of the cDNA or gDNA that made up the material.

The sample comprised peripheral blood. This clonotype originated in an elderly woman with acute or convalescent COVID-19. The V call is TRBV28, the J call TRBJ1-4; the D gene is possibly TRBD1 (5 bases). CDR3 in DNA: TGTGCCAGCAGTCCCCCCGTTGGGGGGGGAGGTGAAAAACTGTTTTTT. Protein product: CASSPPVGGGGEKLFF.